The 29 T cell receptor beta chains listed next were all sequenced from one sample in a study of cytomegalovirus exposure and HLA in healthy donors. The PCR used 60 Vbeta and 13 Jbeta primers. Sequencing was performed with immunoSEQ multiplex PCR; in TCRdb, only in-frame clones are kept and a portion is missing. The sample has some 120,000 clones; 81% are singletons. The sample was PBMCs. The receptors were gathered from a young woman in good health and CMV-seronegative.

This clone was seen only once. V gene TRBV15 combines with J gene TRBJ2-2; possible D gene TRBD1, 5 bases. From germline, CDR1 is LNHNV and CDR2 YYDKDF (reference sequence). The CDR3 length is 17 residues. Trimming took off 5 bases at V and 5 bases at J, with 21 bases between the two ends. In DNA, the CDR3 is TGTGCCACCAGCCCCGCCGGAACAGGAGAACGGACCGGGGAGCTGTTTTTT. Amino acids: CATSPAGTGERTGELFF.

This clone was seen just once. The rearrangement links TRBV4-1 to TRBJ1-1; TRBD1 might be the D (5 bases). With 0 bases removed from V and 1 base from J, the gap between germline ends came to 9 bases. The length of the CDR3 is 15 residues. Germline V lookup: CDR1 MGHRA, CDR2 YSYEKL. CDR3 coding DNA: TGCGCCAGCAGCCAAGAAGGGGTGGGGAACACTGAAGCTTTCTTT. Translated: CASSQEGVGNTEAFF.

This sequence joins TRBV6-1 and TRBJ2-3, with 8 bases lining up with TRBD2. Germline lookup yields CDR1 MNHNS and CDR2 SASEGT. The J segment lost 4 bases and the V segment lost 5 bases, leaving 8 bases of the junction unmatched. The CDR3 is made up of 15 amino acids. The DNA for the CDR3 is TGTGCCAGCAGTTTGTCGAGCGGGAGACCAGATACGCAGTATTTT. The encoded protein is CASSLSSGRPDTQYF.

The chain recombines TRBV5-1 with TRBJ2-1, with TRBD1 identical over 8 bases. The V and J ends lost 4 bases and 9 bases, in that order; junction bases with no gene match: 15. The germline V gene encodes CDR1 SGHRS and CDR2 YFSETQ. The CDR3 totals 16 residues. The CDR3 protein is CASSQNVDRANGEQFF. The CDR3 coding sequence is TGCGCCAGCAGCCAGAACGTGGACAGGGCCAATGGTGAGCAGTTCTTC.

The V and J genes are TRBV30 and TRBJ2-7; D uncertain. This CDR3 has 12 amino acids. The ends were cut back, 2 bases at V and 3 bases at J, with 8 bases in the middle. The germline gives CDR1 GTSNPN, CDR2 SVGIG (reference sequence). The CDR3 DNA follows: TGTGCCTGGAGTAAAGCTAACTACGAGCAGTACTTC. Its translation is CAWSKANYEQYF.

This chain uses TRBV7-9 with TRBJ2-5; D is undetermined. The V gene lost 1 base and the J gene lost 4 bases, with 10 bases spanning the gap. The CDR3 is made up of 14 amino acids. Per the germline V gene, CDR1 is SEHNR and CDR2 is FQNEAQ (reference sequence). The CDR3 reads CASSLEIVLETQYF. Here the CDR3 DNA reads TGTGCCAGCAGCTTAGAGATAGTATTAGAGACCCAGTACTTC. The full variable domain, rest sourced from reference TRBV7-9 and TRBJ2-5, is DTGVSQNPRHKITKRGQNVTFRCDPISEHNRLYWYRQTLGQGPEFLTYFQNEAQLEKSRLLSDRFSAERPKGSFSTLEIQRTEQGDSAMYLCASSLEIVLETQYFGPGTRLLVL.

The chain employs TRBV15 and TRBJ2-2, with 10 bases aligning to TRBD2. Germline CDR1 LNHNV, CDR2 YYDKDF (reference sequence). This CDR3 spans 16 amino acids. V dropped 4 bases and J dropped 4; count of bases not matched to a gene: 6. The CDR3 spells CATSTRTSGTTGELFF. For the CDR3, the DNA is TGTGCCACCAGCACCCGGACTAGCGGCACCACCGGGGAGCTGTTTTTT.

The chain joins TRBV15 to TRBJ2-3; 7 bases line up with TRBD2. Germline loops: CDR1 LNHNV, CDR2 YYDKDF (reference sequence). The junction had 8 bases not matched to a gene; V was cut back by 9 bases and J by 5 bases. The CDR3 is 13 residues long. The CDR3 region has the DNA TGTGCCACAAAGTGGCGGGAGAGAGATACGCAGTATTTT. Its protein product is CATKWRERDTQYF.

This clone was observed a single time. This rearrangement joins TRBV9 to TRBJ2-2, with TRBD2 matching 11 bases. The CDR3 consists of 18 residues. Trimming took 5 bases from V and 2 from J; bases not matched to a gene: 11. Germline values: CDR1 SGDLS, CDR2 YYNGEE. The CDR3 region has the DNA TGTGCCAGCAGATCTCCGGGACTAGCGGAGCGTAACACCGGGGAGCTGTTTTTT. This gives the protein CASRSPGLAERNTGELFF.

J is TRBJ2-7 and V is TRBV19; 8 bases are shared with TRBD1. Germline V CDR1 and CDR2: LNHDA, SQIVND (reference sequence). J gave up 3 bases and V 5 bases, and 3 bases lay outside the gene matches. This CDR3 region has 13 residues. The CDR3 protein is CASSSDRVYEQYF. Here the CDR3 DNA reads TGTGCCAGTAGTTCGGACAGGGTCTACGAGCAGTACTTC.

This clone occurred a few times. The chain links TRBV5-1 to TRBJ2-7; possibly TRBD1 for D (6 bases). This CDR3 contains 15 residues. V lost 0 bases, J lost 3 bases, and 13 bases lay in between. Germline V gives CDR1 SGHRS, CDR2 YFSETQ. The CDR3 spells CASSLGGQYFYEQYF. The DNA of the CDR3 is TGCGCCAGCAGCTTGGGGGGGCAGTACTTCTACGAGCAGTACTTC.

The chain joins TRBV12-5 to TRBJ2-3, with D perhaps matching TRBD2 (5 bases). The V and J ends lost 6 bases and 2 bases respectively, with 15 bases between them. CDR3 length: 15 residues. Germline V gene lookup returns CDR1 LGHNT and CDR2 FRNRAP. This CDR3 reads CASGPGEGATDTQYF. Here the CDR3 DNA reads TGTGCTAGTGGCCCCGGCGAGGGAGCCACAGATACGCAGTATTTT.

CDR3 nucleotides: TGTGCCAGCTCACCACGTGAGGACACCATATATTTT. It specifies CASSPREDTIYF. This rearrangement joins TRBV18 to TRBJ1-3, with no clear D. This CDR3 has 12 residues. Germline CDR1 reads KGHSH; CDR2 reads LQKENI. V was clipped by 1 base and J by 8 bases, with 6 bases between them.

The chain couples TRBV5-4 to TRBJ2-1; D unclear. This CDR3 comprises 12 residues. Between the trimmed V and J ends, which lost 1 base and 9 bases, there was a span of 8 bases. Germline loops: CDR1 SGHNT, CDR2 YYREEE (reference sequence). CDR3 in amino acids: CASSLPRGEQFF. In DNA form, the CDR3 reads TGTGCCAGCAGCTTGCCCCGCGGTGAGCAGTTCTTC.

The chain carries TRBV5-1 and TRBJ2-7; D is possibly TRBD1 (6 bases). The CDR3 has 13 amino acids. CDR1 and CDR2 from the germline V gene are SGHRS and YFSETQ. Trimming removed 5 bases at V and 4 bases at J, with 13 bases between. CDR3 in amino acids: CASRVARGYEQYF. CDR3 coding DNA: TGCGCCAGCAGGGTGGCCAGGGGTTACGAGCAGTACTTC.

The gene calls are TRBV28 and TRBJ2-7; 7 bases fit TRBD2. Looked up from germline, CDR1 is MDHEN and CDR2 is SYDVKM. CDR3 length: 14 residues. V lost 5 bases and J lost 3; bases outside the gene matches: 7. CDR3 coding DNA: TGTGCCAGCAGTCCCGAGGGCGGGAGCTACGAGCAGTACTTC. This sequence encodes CASSPEGGSYEQYF. The complete variable domain, with remaining parts taken from reference TRBV28 and TRBJ2-7, reads DVKVTQSSRYLVKRTGEKVFLECVQDMDHENMFWYRQDPGLGLRLIYFSYDVKMKEKGDIPEGYSVSREKKERFSLILESASTNQTSMYLCASSPEGGSYEQYFGPGTRLTVT.

This rearrangement joins TRBV19 to TRBJ2-7, with D possibly TRBD1 on 5 matching bases. V was cut by 3 bases and J by 4 bases, with 13 bases left in between. The CDR3 contains 14 residues. Germline V gene data show CDR1 as LNHDA and CDR2 as SQIVND (reference sequence). CDR3 protein: CASSIAGLGYEQYF. The CDR3 bases are TGTGCCAGTAGTATTGCAGGGCTGGGGTACGAGCAGTACTTC.

This clone was seen just once. This sequence joins TRBV6-5 and TRBJ2-7; 9 bases match TRBD2. The germline V gene has CDR1 MNHEY and CDR2 SVGAGI. The V gene end was trimmed by 4 bases and the J gene end by 6 bases; junction bases not matched to a gene: 13. The CDR3 has 16 residues. CDR3 protein: CASSWVAGARGREQYF. The CDR3 region has the DNA TGTGCCAGCAGTTGGGTAGCGGGAGCTCGGGGACGCGAGCAGTACTTC.

Only a few counts were recorded for this clone. The chain links TRBV4-3 to TRBJ1-2; TRBD1 agrees at 7 bases. This CDR3 comprises 14 residues. With V trimmed by 0 bases and J by 7 bases, 5 bases remained unmatched. CDR1 LGHNA and CDR2 YSLEER come from the germline V gene. The CDR3 coding sequence is TGCGCCAGCAGCCAAGACAGGGGGACTTTTGGCTACACCTTC. Its protein product is CASSQDRGTFGYTF.

This chain connects TRBV6-1 to TRBJ2-1, with 10 positions matching TRBD1. In germline, CDR1 is MNHNS, CDR2 SASEGT. There are 13 residues in the CDR3. The V and J ends lost 6 bases and 9 bases, in that order; junction bases with no gene match: 5. CDR3 loop: CASRRGQGSEQFF. The CDR3 nucleotides read TGTGCCAGCAGGAGGGGACAGGGGTCTGAGCAGTTCTTC.

The count of this clone is one. The CDR3 DNA sequence: TGTGCCAGCACACCTCGACAGGGGGTGGCCGAGCAGTACTTC. It yields the protein CASTPRQGVAEQYF. This chain joins TRBV6-5 and TRBJ2-7, with 9 bases identical to TRBD1. CDR1 is MNHEY and CDR2 is SVGAGI in the germline V gene. This CDR3 comprises 14 residues. The ends lost 7 bases at V and 6 bases at J; junction bases unmatched: 10.

The genes are TRBV19 and TRBJ1-1, with D maybe TRBD1 (6 bases). Germline V gene lookup returns CDR1 LNHDA and CDR2 SQIVND (reference sequence). V was trimmed by 5 bases and J by 2 bases, leaving 18 bases between them. The CDR3 loop spans 16 amino acids. CDR3: CASSPQVRTANTEAFF. The CDR3 DNA is TGTGCCAGTAGTCCCCAGGTTAGGACAGCTAACACTGAAGCTTTCTTT.

The rearrangement uses TRBV14 and TRBJ2-2; possible D gene TRBD2, 6 bases. V was pared by 3 bases and J by 4 bases, with 9 bases between. Germline CDR1 reads SGHDN; CDR2 reads FVKESK. This CDR3 has 14 amino acids. The CDR3 sequence: CASSQLGGTGELFF. In DNA form, the CDR3 reads TGTGCCAGCAGCCAGTTGGGGGGCACCGGGGAGCTGTTTTTT.

This clone was detected once. The chain recombines TRBV10-3 with TRBJ1-1, with D tentatively TRBD1 (5 bases). Deletions cut 6 bases from V and 2 bases from J, with 16 bases between. This CDR3 has 15 amino acids. Per germline, CDR1 ENHRY and CDR2 SYGVKD. The CDR3, as DNA: TGTGCCATCAGGTTTAGGGGTCAGTCTAACACTGAAGCTTTCTTT. It specifies CAIRFRGQSNTEAFF.

This clone was seen just once. The genes are TRBV19 and TRBJ2-7, with D perhaps TRBD1 (6 bases). The germline V gene encodes CDR1 LNHDA and CDR2 SQIVND (reference sequence). Trimming removed 5 bases at V and 0 bases at J, with 14 bases between. The CDR3 has 15 amino acids. CDR3 nucleotides: TGTGCCAGTAGTGCCACACAGGGTACCTCCTACGAGCAGTACTTC. It codes for CASSATQGTSYEQYF. The complete variable domain, with remaining parts taken from reference TRBV19 and TRBJ2-7, reads DGGITQSPKYLFRKEGQNVTLSCEQNLNHDAMYWYRQDPGQGLRLIYYSQIVNDFQKGDIAEGYSVSREKKESFPLTVTSAQKNPTAFYLCASSATQGTSYEQYFGPGTRLTVT.

The gene calls are TRBV10-2 and TRBJ2-3; TRBD2 agrees at 9 bases. Germline CDR1 WSHSY, CDR2 SAAADI. After removal of 9 bases from V and 5 bases from J, the junction contained 12 bases not matched to a gene. The CDR3 sequence is 15 residues long. The CDR3 sequence: CASLGGRAKEDTQYF. The CDR3 coding sequence is TGCGCCAGTTTGGGCGGGAGGGCCAAGGAAGATACGCAGTATTTT.

Only a few counts were recorded for this clone. The rearrangement joins TRBV6-5 to TRBJ2-4, with TRBD2 identical over 14 bases. Germline V gene lookup returns CDR1 MNHEY and CDR2 SVGAGI. J gave up 7 bases and V 0 bases, and 2 bases lay outside the gene matches. The CDR3 is 16 amino acids. As DNA, the CDR3 is TGTGCCAGCAGTTACTCGACTAGCGGGAGGGGGAACATTCAGTACTTC. Translated: CASSYSTSGRGNIQYF.

The rearrangement uses TRBV9 and TRBJ2-2, with 8 bases fitting TRBD1. Germline-derived CDR1 and CDR2 are SGDLS and YYNGEE. The CDR3 loop spans 15 amino acids. V dropped 4 bases and J dropped 3; count of bases not matched to a gene: 5. CDR3 protein: CASSHRQGYTGELFF. In DNA form, the CDR3 reads TGTGCCAGCAGCCATAGACAGGGGTACACCGGGGAGCTGTTTTTT. The complete variable domain, with remaining parts taken from reference TRBV9 and TRBJ2-2, reads DSGVTQTPKHLITATGQRVTLRCSPRSGDLSVYWYQQSLDQGLQFLIQYYNGEERAKGNILERFSAQQFPDLHSELNLSSLELGDSALYFCASSHRQGYTGELFFGEGSRLTVL.

The chain recombines TRBV2 with TRBJ2-5; 10 bases are shared with TRBD1. The ends lost 1 base at V and 4 bases at J; junction bases unmatched: 6. This CDR3 region has 16 residues. Germline assignment: CDR1 SNHLY and CDR2 FYNNEI. As DNA, the CDR3 is TGTGCCAGCAGTGAAGTGATGGGGACAGGGGCAGAGACCCAGTACTTC. Translating gives CASSEVMGTGAETQYF.